This T cell receptor beta chain derives from a study of T cell repertoires in cytomegalovirus infection. Study context: It was the public TCR beta signatures that indicated both CMV infection and matching HLA type.

Germline loops: CDR1 SEHNR, CDR2 FQNEAQ (reference sequence). Trimming pared 5 bases from V and 1 base from J, leaving 14 bases between. The CDR3 sequence is 15 residues long. MiXCR, run by TCRdb on the reads, gives a single entry per CDR3 protein. The sample holds approximately 240,000 distinct CDR3 sequences, around an eighth seen once. This clonotype was seen repeatedly, ten times or more. The material sequenced was PBMCs. This sequence originates from a human donor in good health (CMV status not recorded). Some clones in this sample may be carry-over from other donors' samples. The chain uses TRBV7-9 and TRBJ1-1, with D tentatively TRBD1 (5 bases). The CDR3 region is CASSPLGARNTEAFF. The CDR3 DNA sequence: TGTGCCAGCAGCCCCCTAGGGGCCAGGAACACTGAAGCTTTCTTT.